Listed below are T cell receptor beta chains from one sample, sequenced in a study of blood T cell repertoires in COVID-19. TCRdb's table, derived via immunoSEQ multiplex PCR, lists solely in-frame clones and lacks some. The table shows about 200,000 clones, with almost 90% occurring only once. Sequencing used peripheral blood. These receptors were taken from a man between 18 and 29 years old with active or convalescent COVID-19. Each CDR3 is given with its conserved first and last residue. The D gene is left open where the match is weak.

D gene,V gene,J gene,CDR3 protein,CDR3 DNA
TRBD2,TRBV29-1,TRBJ2-1,CSALLPGLANEQFF,TGCAGCGCGTTACTTCCTGGACTAGCCAATGAGCAGTTCTTC
.,TRBV6-5,TRBJ1-1,CASRSSHTEAFF,TGTGCCAGCAGGAGCTCGCACACTGAAGCTTTCTTT
TRBD2,TRBV29-1,TRBJ2-3,CSVRREWGTDTQYF,TGCAGCGTTCGGCGGGAGTGGGGCACAGATACGCAGTATTTT
.,TRBV2,TRBJ1-4,CASSERGQINEKLFF,TGTGCCAGCTCGGAGAGGGGACAAATCAATGAAAAACTGTTTTTT
TRBD1,TRBV27,TRBJ1-2,CASSPGTGGNYGYTF,TGTGCCAGCAGCCCAGGGACAGGGGGGAACTATGGCTACACCTTC
.,TRBV3-1/TRBV3-2,TRBJ2-1,CASSQGVSGSYNEQFF,TGTGCCAGCAGCCAAGGGGTTAGCGGATCCTACAATGAGCAGTTCTTC
TRBD2,TRBV4-2,TRBJ2-1,CASSVTTSGKYNEQFF,TGTGCCAGCAGCGTCACGACTAGCGGAAAATACAATGAGCAGTTCTTC
.,TRBV15,TRBJ1-3,CATSRDHSGLEGLSGNTIYF,TGTGCCACCAGCAGAGATCATTCGGGCCTAGAGGGTCTCTCTGGAAACACCATATATTTT
.,TRBV11-2,TRBJ1-2,CASSSGGDPHGYTF,TGTGCCAGCAGCTCCGGGGGAGATCCGCATGGCTACACCTTC
.,TRBV11-2,TRBJ2-2,CASSLAVWGGNTGELFF,TGTGCCAGCAGCTTAGCGGTTTGGGGAGGGAACACCGGGGAGCTGTTTTTT
TRBD1,TRBV28,TRBJ1-5,CASSLTGDFYQPQHF,TGTGCCAGCAGCCTGACAGGGGATTTTTATCAGCCCCAGCATTTT